Listed below are T cell receptor beta chains from one sample, sequenced in a study of response to subunit inactivated influenza vaccine. TCRdb reprocessed the RT-PCR reads via MiXCR and lists one record per CDR3 protein. The profile shows fewer than 800,000 distinct CDR3 sequences, approximately 14% of them singletons. The material sequenced was PBMCs from blood, taken roughly 13 days after vaccination. The receptors shown here come from a man aged 45-60 years who received an inactivated influenza vaccine. CDR3s include the opening cysteine and the closing phenylalanine or tryptophan. D genes are given only for firm matches. Clone size is stated in some rows and not others, as once, few, many or a class when expanded.

J gene,V gene,clone size,D gene,CDR3 DNA,CDR3 protein
TRBJ2-3,TRBV20-1,.,TRBD2,TGCAGTGCTGGGGAGGGAGACCATACGCAGTATTTT,CSAGEGDHTQYF
TRBJ2-1,TRBV12-3/TRBV12-4,few,.,TGTGCCAGCTCGATCCATGAGCAGTTCTTC,CASSIHEQFF
TRBJ2-3,TRBV7-2,.,TRBD2,TGTGCCAGCAGCTTTAGCGGGGGGCATCCAGGTATAAGCACAGATACGCAGTATTTT,CASSFSGGHPGISTDTQYF
TRBJ2-1,TRBV19,.,TRBD1,TGTGCCAGTAGTAAGGACAGGGCAAATGAGCAGTTCTTC,CASSKDRANEQFF
TRBJ2-7,TRBV20-1,.,TRBD2,TGCAGTGCTAGGACTAGCGGGAGTCGGGAGCAGTACTTC,CSARTSGSREQYF
TRBJ1-6,TRBV6-5,few,.,TGTGCCAGCAGTTACTCGGCGGAGGCTTCACCCCTCCACTTT,CASSYSAEASPLHF
TRBJ1-1,TRBV12-3/TRBV12-4,.,.,TGTGCCAGCAGTTTGCTGGACCGAGGCCGGGCTTTCTTT,CASSLLDRGRAFF
TRBJ2-3,TRBV7-2,few,.,TGTGCCAGCAGCTTAGATATGGTACCAGATACGCAGTATTTT,CASSLDMVPDTQYF
TRBJ1-1,TRBV9,many,.,TGTGCCAGCAGCCCAGCAGGTAACACTGAAGCTTTCTTT,CASSPAGNTEAFF
TRBJ2-1,TRBV12-3/TRBV12-4,.,.,TGTGCCAGCAGTTTATCCGGGACATATCGAGGGCAGTTCTTC,CASSLSGTYRGQFF
TRBJ2-6,TRBV2,.,.,TGTGCCAGCAGTGGACGATCCTCTGGGGCCAACGTCCTGACTTTC,CASSGRSSGANVLTF
TRBJ1-2,TRBV5-5,once,.,TGTGCCAGCAGCTTGGAATCCGTAGCTAACTATGGCTACACCTTC,CASSLESVANYGYTF
TRBJ2-3,TRBV7-8,few,.,TGTGCCACCTGTCCCCTGATCACAGATACGCAGTATTTT,CATCPLITDTQYF
TRBJ1-4,TRBV30,.,.,TGTGCCTGGACCAGGGGCGGGAATGAAAAACTGTTTTTT,CAWTRGGNEKLFF
TRBJ2-1,TRBV9,many,TRBD2,TGTGCCAGCAGCGTATGGGGGACTAGCGTCCGTGAGCAGTTCTTC,CASSVWGTSVREQFF
TRBJ2-5,TRBV20-1,few,TRBD2,TGCAGTGCTCCACTAGCGGGGGCCGGGGAGACCCAGTACTTC,CSAPLAGAGETQYF
TRBJ2-7,TRBV3-1,few,.,TGTGCCAGCAGCCAAGTAAGACAGTCCTACGAGCAGTACTTC,CASSQVRQSYEQYF
TRBJ2-7,TRBV7-2,.,.,TGTGCCAGCAGCTTTCAGGGGACGTACTACGAGCAGTACTTC,CASSFQGTYYEQYF
TRBJ1-1,TRBV6-2/TRBV6-3,.,.,TGTGCCAGTGCTACTTTGAACACTGAAGCTTTCTTT,CASATLNTEAFF
TRBJ2-1,TRBV6-1,few,TRBD2,TGTGCCAGCAGTGAAGCATGGACTAGCGGGCAGGTCGCGTATGAGCAGTTCTTC,CASSEAWTSGQVAYEQFF
TRBJ2-1,TRBV10-3,.,.,TGTGCCATCAAGGACGGATGGAATGAGCAGTTCTTC,CAIKDGWNEQFF
TRBJ2-3,TRBV20-1,few,.,TGCAGTGCTAGCCCTTGGGGGGAGGATACGCAGTATTTT,CSASPWGEDTQYF
TRBJ2-5,TRBV20-1,few,TRBD2,TGCAGTGCTAGAGATCTGGCGGGGGTCCAAGAGACCCAGTACTTC,CSARDLAGVQETQYF
TRBJ1-1,TRBV20-1,few,TRBD1,TGCAGTGCTAGAAAGACAGGGGGCTCGGTGAACACTGAAGCTTTCTTT,CSARKTGGSVNTEAFF
TRBJ2-3,TRBV7-9,.,.,TGTGCCAGCAGCTCACGACAGTTCACAGATACGCAGTATTTT,CASSSRQFTDTQYF
TRBJ2-7,TRBV5-1,.,TRBD1,TGCGCCAGCAGACAGGGACAGGTGGCCTACGAGCAGTACTTC,CASRQGQVAYEQYF
TRBJ1-6,TRBV7-2,few,.,TGTGCCAGCAGCTTAGTAGAGTCCTCACCCCTCCACTTT,CASSLVESSPLHF